Following are 24 T cell receptor beta chains from one sample sequenced in a study of monozygotic twins with inflammatory bowel disease. TCRdb re-called the 5' RACE reads, yielding one record per CDR3 amino acid sequence without DNA. This listing includes some 200,000 distinct CDR3 sequences. The specimen was blood. These receptors were taken from a human donor with ulcerative colitis or Crohn's disease, or a healthy co-twin of an affected twin (not recorded which).

V gene TRBV18 combines with J gene TRBJ1-4; as DNA is missing, the TRBD1 call by TCRdb cannot be tested. CDR1 KGHSH and CDR2 LQKENI come from the germline V gene. The CDR3 runs to 14 residues. The CDR3: CASSPGTGDEKLFF. The full variable domain, rest sourced from reference TRBV18 and TRBJ1-4, is NAGVMQNPRHLVRRRGQEARLRCSPMKGHSHVYWYRQLPEEGLKFMVYLQKENIIDESGMPKERFSAEFPKEGPSILRIQQVVRGDSAAYFCASSPGTGDEKLFFGSGTQLSVL.

The CDR3 loop is CASSSMMAMVGGAEKLFF. The gene calls are TRBV7-6 and TRBJ1-4; with no DNA, the TCRdb D assignment of TRBD1 cannot be verified. The CDR3 length is 18 residues. Germline loops: CDR1 SGHVS, CDR2 FNYEAQ.

The chain couples TRBV7-2 to TRBJ2-7; the TCRdb D gene call, TRBD2, has no DNA to confirm it. CDR1 is SGHTA and CDR2 is FQGNSA in the germline V gene. The CDR3 extends over 15 amino acids. The CDR3 sequence is CASSLGAGRPYEQYF. Variable domain in full (rest from reference TRBV7-2 and TRBJ2-7): GAGVSQSPSNKVTEKGKDVELRCDPISGHTALYWYRQSLGQGLEFLIYFQGNSAPDKSGLPSDRFSAERTGGSVSTLTIQRTQQEDSAVYLCASSLGAGRPYEQYFGPGTRLTVT.

This chain connects TRBV5-1 to TRBJ2-1; TCRdb indicates TRBD1, and absent DNA this call remains unverified. This CDR3 contains 15 residues. The germline V gene encodes CDR1 SGHRS and CDR2 YFSETQ. CDR3 region: CASSLNSGVGIEQFF.

V and J are TRBV6-1 and TRBJ1-5. CDR1 and CDR2 (germline): MNHNS, SASEGT. This CDR3 has 14 amino acids. CDR3 amino acids: CASSEAKEGQPQHF.

The V gene is TRBV7-9, the J gene TRBJ1-1. The CDR3 runs to 13 residues. In germline, CDR1 is SEHNR, CDR2 FQNEAQ (reference sequence). The CDR3 sequence: CASSFPGSTEAFF.

V and J are TRBV20-1 and TRBJ2-1; as DNA is missing, the TRBD1 call by TCRdb cannot be tested. The CDR3 contains 14 residues. Germline CDR1 is DFQATT and CDR2 is SNEGSKA (reference sequence). This CDR3 reads CSTFDRYLYNEQFF.

The genes are TRBV5-1 and TRBJ2-3. Per germline, CDR1 SGHRS and CDR2 YFSETQ. The CDR3 extends over 16 amino acids. The chain's CDR3 is CASSLPPVGNTDTQYF.

The chain employs TRBV6-5 and TRBJ2-7; TCRdb reports TRBD2, a call that lacks DNA to check it against. The CDR3 covers 15 residues. In germline, CDR1 is MNHEY, CDR2 SVGAGI. Here the CDR3 reads CASSYWERGAYEQYF.

The chain joins TRBV20-1 to TRBJ1-5; no DNA is available, so the TRBD1 call from TCRdb remains unchecked. Germline V lookup: CDR1 DFQATT, CDR2 SNEGSKA (reference sequence). The CDR3 has 15 amino acids. CDR3 sequence: CSAPDRAGGNQPQHF.

This chain joins TRBV29-1 and TRBJ1-2. Germline V gene data show CDR1 as SQVTM and CDR2 as ANQGSEA. The CDR3 spans 12 residues. This CDR3 is CSVEARIYGYTF.

The chain couples TRBV12-3 or TRBV12-4 to TRBJ2-7. The CDR3 runs 12 residues. CDR3 region: CASSLVGGEQYF.

CDR3 sequence reads: CASSQTPGESYNEQFF. The chain uses TRBV3-1 and TRBJ2-1. Germline V gene data show CDR1 as LGHDT and CDR2 as YNNKEL (reference sequence). The CDR3 runs 16 residues.

The chain uses TRBV4-1 and TRBJ2-5; TCRdb's assignment of TRBD2 cannot be checked, as there is no DNA. The CDR3 runs 17 residues. CDR1 is MGHRA and CDR2 is YSYEKL in the germline V gene. CDR3 residues: CASSQNEGGVNQETQYF.

The chain carries TRBV7-9 and TRBJ2-3; there is no DNA to check the TCRdb D call of TRBD1. Germline values: CDR1 SEHNR, CDR2 FQNEAQ (reference sequence). This CDR3 contains 13 residues. CDR3: CASSSRGPDTQYF.

This chain connects TRBV6-1 to TRBJ2-3; TCRdb's D call, TRBD1, is unchecked because there is no DNA. The CDR3 is made up of 13 amino acids. Germline CDR1 MNHNS, CDR2 SASEGT. CDR3 amino acids: CASRTGETDTQYF.

The gene calls are TRBV10-1 and TRBJ2-5. The CDR3 is made up of 14 amino acids. CDR1 and CDR2 (germline): WNHNN, SYGVQD (reference sequence). The CDR3 loop reads CASFKTELQETQYF.

The chain links TRBV29-1 to TRBJ1-1; the D call from TCRdb, TRBD1, cannot be confirmed without DNA. CDR3 length: 13 residues. The V gene's germline CDR1 is SQVTM and CDR2 ANQGSEA. This CDR3 is CSVGVTPRAEAFF.

The chain is built from TRBV6-2 or TRBV6-3 and TRBJ2-7; TCRdb picks TRBD1, but there is no DNA to check that call. Germline loops: CDR1 MNHEY, CDR2 SVGEGT. The CDR3 extends over 14 amino acids. CDR3 sequence reads: CASSSGTGVYEQYF.

The rearrangement links TRBV12-3 or TRBV12-4 to TRBJ1-2; TCRdb names TRBD1, which stays unverified in the absence of DNA. The CDR3 has 14 amino acids. The CDR3: CASSYGQGAGGYTF.

The rearrangement joins TRBV9 to TRBJ1-2; without DNA, the TCRdb call of TRBD1 cannot be checked. CDR3 length equals 12 residues. Germline CDR1 is SGDLS and CDR2 is YYNGEE. CDR3 residues: CASSTRTFGYTF.

The chain employs TRBV20-1 and TRBJ2-2; there is no DNA to check the TCRdb D call of TRBD1. The length of the CDR3 is 15 residues. Germline V lookup: CDR1 DFQATT, CDR2 SNEGSKA (reference sequence). The CDR3 reads CSARRDRRDTGELFF.

This rearrangement joins TRBV6-5 to TRBJ1-1; TCRdb returns TRBD1, unconfirmable since there is no DNA. The CDR3 spans 16 residues. The V gene's germline CDR1 is MNHEY and CDR2 SVGAGI. The CDR3 loop is CASSYSDRGRDTEAFF.

The gene calls are TRBV5-1 and TRBJ2-1; checking the TCRdb D call of TRBD1 is not possible without DNA. CDR1 and CDR2 (germline): SGHRS, YFSETQ. CDR3 length: 13 residues. The CDR3 spells CASRQGVDNEQFF.